The 32 T cell receptor beta chains below come from one sample, sequenced in a study of blood T cells in healthy people across ages. A second PCR, run for 7 to 11 cycles, used a sample-barcoded 5' primer plus a J-beta primer mix. Each CDR3 protein gets one entry after TCRdb re-called the 5' RACE reads with MiXCR. The sample lists 1.2 million to 1.5 million distinct CDR3 sequences, around 39% occurring once. Sequences were obtained from blood. The receptors come from a woman between 18 and 29 years old in good health.

This clonotype was counted a few times. The chain links TRBV7-9 to TRBJ2-1; the D gene is possibly TRBD2 (6 bases). Germline loops: CDR1 SEHNR, CDR2 FQNEAQ (reference sequence). The CDR3 covers 11 residues. V was cut by 5 bases and J by 10 bases, with 9 bases left in between. The CDR3, as DNA: TGTGCCAGCAGCCCTAGCGTCGAGCAGTTCTTC. This translates into CASSPSVEQFF. Full variable domain (rest looked up from reference TRBV7-9 and TRBJ2-1): DTGVSQNPRHKITKRGQNVTFRCDPISEHNRLYWYRQTLGQGPEFLTYFQNEAQLEKSRLLSDRFSAERPKGSFSTLEIQRTEQGDSAMYLCASSPSVEQFFGPGTRLTVL.

The chain recombines TRBV6-1 with TRBJ1-1; D might be TRBD1 (6 bases). This CDR3 comprises 14 residues. V lost 10 bases and J lost 3, with 18 bases in between. The germline gives CDR1 MNHNS, CDR2 SASEGT. CDR3: CATQRGGIYTEAFF. The DNA of the CDR3 is TGTGCCACCCAAAGGGGGGGCATTTACACTGAAGCTTTCTTT.

This clonotype was detected only a few times. The chain employs TRBV6-8 and TRBJ1-5; D is possibly TRBD1 (6 bases). This CDR3 spans 13 amino acids. The germline gives CDR1 MNHGY, CDR2 SAAAGT. The ends were cut back, 7 bases at V and 7 bases at J, with 14 bases in the middle. CDR3 sequence reads: CASTASGGQPQHF. The CDR3 coding sequence is TGTGCCAGCACCGCAAGCGGGGGCCAGCCCCAGCATTTT.

This chain connects TRBV27 to TRBJ2-6; D remains unclear. This CDR3 has 18 amino acids. V lost 3 bases and J lost 0, with 15 bases in between. The germline CDR1 and CDR2 sequences are MNHEY and SMNVEV (reference sequence). CDR3 DNA sequence: TGTGCCAGCAGTTTGTACACACCCCCCTCCTCTGGGGCCAACGTCCTGACTTTC. Protein product: CASSLYTPPSSGANVLTF.

The genes are TRBV10-3 and TRBJ2-5, with 7 positions matching TRBD1. CDR1 is ENHRY and CDR2 is SYGVKD in the germline V gene. Unmatched junction bases numbered 13, after V lost 7 bases and J lost 11 bases. The CDR3 loop spans 13 amino acids. The CDR3 spells CAINEDRVREQYF. DNA of the CDR3: TGTGCCATCAACGAAGACAGGGTGAGGGAGCAGTACTTC.

The rearrangement joins TRBV2 to TRBJ2-7; 10 bases map to TRBD2. Germline assignment: CDR1 SNHLY and CDR2 FYNNEI. The CDR3 is 16 amino acids. V lost 3 bases, J lost 3 bases, and 8 bases stayed unmatched. CDR3 coding DNA: TGTGCCAGCAGTGATTCGCGACTAGCGGGTAACTACGAGCAGTACTTC. Translation: CASSDSRLAGNYEQYF.

This clonotype was counted only a few times. The genes are TRBV4-2 and TRBJ1-1; D call uncertain. The CDR3 extends over 12 amino acids. Germline V CDR1 and CDR2: LGHNA, YNFKEQ. V was trimmed by 3 bases and J by 1 base, leaving 3 bases between them. The CDR3 DNA is TGTGCCAGCAGCCACCAGAACACTGAAGCTTTCTTT. The encoded protein is CASSHQNTEAFF.

The chain joins TRBV10-3 to TRBJ1-5; no firm D call. Germline CDR1 ENHRY, CDR2 SYGVKD. V shed 3 bases and J shed 3 bases, with 6 bases lying between them. The CDR3 consists of 13 residues. The CDR3 DNA is TGTGCCATCAGTGACACTTCCAATCAGCCCCAGCATTTT. The encoded protein is CAISDTSNQPQHF.

This clonotype was seen a handful of times. The chain couples TRBV6-1 to TRBJ1-1, with D possibly being TRBD1 (6 bases). Trimming stripped 6 bases from V and 6 bases from J, with 11 bases between. Germline CDR1 MNHNS, CDR2 SASEGT. The CDR3 is 12 residues long. Written as DNA, the CDR3 is TGTGCCAGCAGACTCCAGGGGCCTGAAGCTTTCTTT. As protein: CASRLQGPEAFF.

The table lists this clonotype with a few counts. This chain links TRBV6-5 with TRBJ1-1, with D perhaps matching TRBD1 (5 bases). V lost 0 bases and J 4 bases, leaving 12 bases between the germline ends. CDR1 and CDR2 from the germline V gene are MNHEY and SVGAGI. The CDR3 runs 15 residues. As DNA, the CDR3 is TGTGCCAGCAGTTACTCGAATCAGGGTGGCACTGAAGCTTTCTTT. Protein: CASSYSNQGGTEAFF.

This clonotype was counted only a few times. The chain carries TRBV27 and TRBJ1-4; no definite D call. The CDR3 consists of 14 residues. Germline CDR1 is MNHEY and CDR2 is SMNVEV (reference sequence). V was trimmed by 9 bases and J by 4 bases, leaving 15 bases between them. CDR3: CASGPGRGNEKLFF. The DNA for the CDR3 is TGTGCCAGTGGGCCCGGGCGGGGTAATGAAAAACTGTTTTTT.

This rearrangement joins TRBV6-5 to TRBJ2-1, with D maybe TRBD1 (6 bases). The CDR3 runs to 12 residues. Trimming shortened V by 4 bases and J by 9 bases, and 10 bases separated the two germline ends. The germline V gene encodes CDR1 MNHEY and CDR2 SVGAGI. CDR3 protein: CASSFRGGEQFF. The DNA of the CDR3 is TGTGCCAGCAGTTTCAGGGGTGGTGAGCAGTTCTTC.

This clonotype was detected a few times. The chain employs TRBV5-1 and TRBJ2-1, with D perhaps matching TRBD2 (5 bases). Germline V gene lookup returns CDR1 SGHRS and CDR2 YFSETQ. The CDR3 length is 14 residues. The V end lost 4 bases, the J end lost 7 bases, and 15 bases lay between the germline ends. CDR3 region: CASSPLDFLNEQFF. The CDR3 DNA reads as TGCGCCAGCAGCCCACTGGACTTCCTAAATGAGCAGTTCTTC.

This chain connects TRBV10-3 to TRBJ1-2, with D uncertain. The germline gives CDR1 ENHRY, CDR2 SYGVKD. The CDR3 is 14 residues long. The V end lost 2 bases, the J end lost 0 bases, and 7 bases lay between the germline ends. The CDR3 sequence is CAISESATNYGYTF. The CDR3 nucleotides read TGTGCCATCAGTGAGAGTGCTACTAACTATGGCTACACCTTC.

The chain couples TRBV6-2 or TRBV6-3 to TRBJ1-5, with TRBD1 matching over 10 bases. Trimming took 4 bases from V and 0 from J; bases not matched to a gene: 9. Germline values: CDR1 MNHEY, CDR2 SVGEGT. The CDR3 is 18 residues long. The DNA of the CDR3 is TGTGCCAGCAGTTCCCGGGACAGGGGCGACTATAGCAATCAGCCCCAGCATTTT. Protein sequence: CASSSRDRGDYSNQPQHF.

V and J are TRBV6-1 and TRBJ2-1, with 11 bases matching TRBD2. The CDR3 loop spans 17 amino acids. V shed 4 bases, J shed 9 bases, and the junction held 14 bases outside the gene matches. Germline V CDR1 and CDR2: MNHNS, SASEGT. Written as DNA, the CDR3 is TGTGCCAGCAGTGGCCCGGGACTAGCGGACCTGCCTGGTGAGCAGTTCTTC. Amino acid sequence: CASSGPGLADLPGEQFF.

The rearrangement joins TRBV2 to TRBJ2-3; D gene uncertain. This CDR3 is built from 14 residues. Trimming took 6 bases from V and 4 from J, leaving 14 bases between them. Germline V lookup: CDR1 SNHLY, CDR2 FYNNEI. The CDR3 reads CASSKQEGSDTQYF. DNA for the CDR3: TGTGCCAGCAGCAAGCAGGAAGGCTCAGATACGCAGTATTTT.

The sample holds one count of this clonotype. The rearrangement links TRBV27 to TRBJ2-5, with D possibly TRBD2 on 5 matching bases. CDR1 and CDR2 (germline): MNHEY, SMNVEV (reference sequence). This CDR3 is built from 14 residues. With 5 bases removed from V and 5 bases from J, the gap between germline ends came to 15 bases. The CDR3 DNA sequence: TGTGCCAGCAGTGTAAACGGGGAATGGGAGACCCAGTACTTC. Protein: CASSVNGEWETQYF.

As regards this clonotype: An end of the junction differs from the germline gene, which may be a read error. The rearrangement joins TRBV27 to TRBJ1-5; unclear D gene. Germline CDR1 reads MNHEY; CDR2 reads SMNVEV (reference sequence). CDR3 length equals 14 residues. Written as DNA, the CDR3 is TGTGCCAGCAGTTTAACTGGGTCAAATCCGCCCCAGCATTTT. Residues: CASSLTGSNPPQHF.

The rearrangement uses TRBV20-1 and TRBJ1-4; 7 bases are shared with TRBD1. With 3 bases clipped from V and 0 bases from J, the junction kept 1 base outside the gene matches. The CDR3 runs 14 residues. Germline lookup yields CDR1 DFQATT and CDR2 SNEGSKA (reference sequence). DNA of the CDR3: TGCAGTGCTAGGAGGGGGCCAACTAATGAAAAACTGTTTTTT. Translating it yields CSARRGPTNEKLFF.

CDR3 region: CASSETKGSQIGYTF. CDR3 coding DNA: TGTGCCAGCAGTGAAACAAAGGGGAGTCAGATCGGCTACACCTTC. The chain carries TRBV2 and TRBJ1-2; D might be TRBD1 (5 bases). Germline V gene data show CDR1 as SNHLY and CDR2 as FYNNEI. The CDR3 runs to 15 residues. The V end was cut by 2 bases, the J end by 8 bases, with 18 bases between.

DNA for the CDR3: TGTGCCAGCTCCTTAGGGAAGGGGGCCTACACAGATACGCAGTATTTT. Protein sequence: CASSLGKGAYTDTQYF. The chain is built from TRBV5-8 and TRBJ2-3, with 7 bases matching TRBD1. The CDR3 length is 16 residues. The V and J ends lost 7 bases and 2 bases, in that order; junction bases with no gene match: 13. Germline CDR1 and CDR2: SGHTS and YDEGEE.

The genes are TRBV7-9 and TRBJ2-1; 14 bases align to TRBD2. Germline lookup yields CDR1 SEHNR and CDR2 FQNEAQ (reference sequence). V shed 8 bases and J 7 bases; nucleotides not matched to a gene: 7. This CDR3 has 15 residues. CDR3: CASPPTSGRVNEQFF. DNA for the CDR3: TGTGCCAGCCCCCCGACTAGCGGGAGGGTAAATGAGCAGTTCTTC.

J is TRBJ1-5 and V is TRBV19, with unresolved D. Germline values: CDR1 LNHDA, CDR2 SQIVND (reference sequence). The CDR3 totals 15 residues. V shed 5 bases and J shed 2 bases, with 13 bases lying between them. The CDR3 region has the DNA TGTGCCAGTAGTGCGCCCCTATCGGGCAATCAGCCCCAGCATTTT. This sequence encodes CASSAPLSGNQPQHF.

The V and J genes are TRBV20-1 and TRBJ1-2, with D possibly being TRBD1 (5 bases). The CDR3 loop spans 13 amino acids. Trimming left V 3 bases short and J 3 bases short, with 11 bases between. Germline CDR1 DFQATT, CDR2 SNEGSKA (reference sequence). The CDR3 protein is CSARKGQDYGYTF. The CDR3 DNA reads as TGCAGTGCTAGGAAGGGGCAGGACTATGGCTACACCTTC.

The gene calls are TRBV4-2 and TRBJ1-1, with D possibly matching TRBD1 (6 bases). Germline V gives CDR1 LGHNA, CDR2 YNFKEQ. This CDR3 spans 16 amino acids. V lost 0 bases to trimming and J lost 0 bases, with 11 bases between them. CDR3 DNA: TGTGCCAGCAGCCAAGAATCAGGACAGATGAACACTGAAGCTTTCTTT. Amino acid sequence: CASSQESGQMNTEAFF.

This chain's CDR3 is CASSLQVRGETQYF. DNA of the CDR3: TGTGCCAGCAGCTTACAGGTCCGTGGGGAGACCCAGTACTTC. The chain links TRBV11-2 to TRBJ2-5, with D unclear. Germline assignment: CDR1 SGHAT and CDR2 FQNNGV. The CDR3 extends over 14 amino acids. V was trimmed by 2 bases and J by 5 bases, leaving 12 bases between them.

This clonotype was detected a few times. The chain has TRBV6-2 or TRBV6-3 and TRBJ1-2, with TRBD1 matching over 7 bases. The germline V gene has CDR1 MNHEY and CDR2 SVGEGT. Trimming removed 4 bases from V and 6 bases from J; junction bases left unmatched: 8. This CDR3 has 14 residues. CDR3 coding DNA: TGTGCCAGCAGTTCCCTGGACAGGAACCATGGCTACACCTTC. This translates into CASSSLDRNHGYTF.

The J gene is TRBJ1-1, the V gene TRBV3-1; D may be TRBD1 (5 bases). This CDR3 has 16 amino acids. The V gene lost 3 bases and the J gene lost 8 bases, with 22 bases spanning the gap. Germline V gene lookup returns CDR1 LGHDT and CDR2 YNNKEL (reference sequence). For the CDR3, the DNA is TGTGCCAGCAGCCATGGACTTAGGGACCCTAGAGGCGAAGCTTTCTTT. It specifies CASSHGLRDPRGEAFF.

The chain combines TRBV2 with TRBJ2-5; 11 nucleotides align to TRBD1. The CDR3 length is 15 residues. CDR1 is SNHLY and CDR2 is FYNNEI in the germline V gene. The trim removed 6 bases at V and 5 bases at J, leaving 8 bases unmatched. CDR3 residues: CASSGTGGYVETQYF. In DNA, the CDR3 is TGTGCCAGCAGCGGGACAGGGGGGTATGTGGAGACCCAGTACTTC. The entire variable domain, with the rest obtained from reference TRBV2 and TRBJ2-5, is as follows: EPEVTQTPSHQVTQMGQEVILRCVPISNHLYFYWYRQILGQKVEFLVSFYNNEISEKSEIFDDQFSVERPDGSNFTLKIRSTKLEDSAMYFCASSGTGGYVETQYFGPGTRLLVL.

This clonotype was picked up a small number of times. The rearrangement uses TRBV7-9 and TRBJ2-1, with 9 bases matching TRBD2. V shed 0 bases, J shed 4 bases, and the junction held 4 bases outside the gene matches. This CDR3 has 16 residues. The germline CDR1 and CDR2 sequences are SEHNR and FQNEAQ (reference sequence). In DNA form, the CDR3 reads TGTGCCAGCAGCTTAGCAGGACTAGCGATTTACAATGAGCAGTTCTTC. Translated: CASSLAGLAIYNEQFF.

This clonotype was counted between two and nine times. The gene calls are TRBV6-1 and TRBJ2-1; no definite D call. Trimming removed 4 bases from V and 2 bases from J, with 6 bases in between. Germline V gene data show CDR1 as MNHNS and CDR2 as SASEGT. The CDR3 has 13 amino acids. As DNA, the CDR3 is TGTGCCAGCAGTGGAACTACCTACAATGAGCAGTTCTTC. As protein: CASSGTTYNEQFF.